The 24 T cell receptor beta chains listed next were all sequenced from one sample in a study of vaccination and CD4 T cells after COVID-19. The Oncomine TCR Beta short-read assay was applied to DNA of cultured CD4+ T cells. TCRdb called the PCR reads again in MiXCR, with one record for every CDR3 protein. The table has about 14,000 distinct CDR3 sequences, around half seen once. The antigens these receptors bind are not known. Treatment specified: roughly 10-day PBMC culture with coronavirus spike peptide pools or control peptides (ViraFEST assay). The source material was CD4+ T cells from blood, cultured in vitro. These receptors all come from a human donor who had recovered from COVID-19.

The DNA of the CDR3 is TGTGCCAGCAGTTTAGGGACAGGTGACAAGGCTTTCTTT. This sequence encodes CASSLGTGDKAFF. The chain couples TRBV6-5 to TRBJ1-1, with 8 bases matching TRBD1. Trimming cost V 4 bases and J 11 bases; bases outside gene matches: 9. In germline, CDR1 is MNHEY, CDR2 SVGAGI. The CDR3 contains 13 residues.

The chain couples TRBV7-2 to TRBJ1-2; TRBD1 matches 7 bases. The CDR3 loop spans 11 amino acids. After removal of 5 bases from V and 8 bases from J, the junction contained 2 bases not matched to a gene. CDR1 and CDR2 from the germline V gene are SGHTA and FQGNSA. CDR3 residues: CASSQGGGYTF. CDR3 DNA sequence: TGTGCCAGCAGCCAGGGGGGGGGCTACACCTTC. Looking up the rest from reference TRBV7-2 and TRBJ1-2 gives the full variable domain: GAGVSQSPSNKVTEKGKDVELRCDPISGHTALYWYRQSLGQGLEFLIYFQGNSAPDKSGLPSDRFSAERTGGSVSTLTIQRTQQEDSAVYLCASSQGGGYTFGSGTRLTVV.

This clonotype was detected a few times. The chain combines TRBV2 with TRBJ2-7, with 7 bases fitting TRBD1. V was clipped by 8 bases and J by 0 bases; unmatched bases: 7. Germline CDR1 is SNHLY and CDR2 is FYNNEI. The CDR3 contains 14 residues. CDR3 coding DNA: TGTGCCAGCTTTAGGACAGGTCTCTCCTACGAGCAGTACTTC. Amino acid sequence: CASFRTGLSYEQYF.

This rearrangement joins TRBV10-3 to TRBJ1-5, with a possible D match to TRBD1 (5 bases). The V end lost 3 bases, the J end lost 6 bases, and 15 bases lay between the germline ends. CDR1 is ENHRY and CDR2 is SYGVKD in the germline V gene. The CDR3 has 15 amino acids. CDR3 protein: CAISDSGRGVQPQHF. Here the CDR3 DNA reads TGTGCCATCAGTGACTCGGGGCGAGGGGTTCAGCCCCAGCATTTT.

V gene TRBV19 combines with J gene TRBJ2-2; D unclear. V shed 3 bases and J shed 1 base, with 12 bases lying between them. Germline CDR1 and CDR2: LNHDA and SQIVND (reference sequence). There are 16 residues in the CDR3. CDR3 in amino acids: CASSIGGNLNTGELFF. The CDR3 nucleotides are TGTGCCAGTAGTATTGGTGGAAACTTGAACACCGGGGAGCTGTTTTTT.

This clonotype was recorded only once. The chain carries TRBV6-1 and TRBJ1-6; D possibly corresponds to TRBD1 (5 bases). Deletions cut 6 bases from V and 13 bases from J, with 22 bases between. CDR3 length equals 15 residues. CDR1 and CDR2 from the germline V gene are MNHNS and SASEGT. CDR3 sequence reads: CASRVSIGSRGPLHF. In nucleotides, the CDR3 is TGTGCCAGCAGGGTGTCGATTGGGAGTCGGGGGCCCCTCCACTTT.

The chain joins TRBV7-9 to TRBJ2-7; no clear D gene. Germline assignment: CDR1 SEHNR and CDR2 FQNEAQ (reference sequence). The CDR3 contains 12 residues. V lost 6 bases and J 0 bases, leaving 6 bases between the germline ends. CDR3 residues: CASRSDSYEQYF. Written as DNA, the CDR3 is TGTGCCAGCAGAAGCGACTCCTACGAGCAGTACTTC.

The chain carries TRBV7-3 and TRBJ2-2, with 11 positions matching TRBD1. Losses at the gene ends were 4 bases for V and 6 bases for J; bases not matched to a gene: 7. The CDR3 has 16 amino acids. CDR1 is SGHTA, CDR2 FQGTGA, per germline. This CDR3 reads CASSSRPDRGPGELFF. The CDR3 DNA sequence: TGTGCCAGCAGCTCCCGCCCGGACAGGGGGCCCGGGGAGCTGTTTTTT.

This rearrangement joins TRBV18 to TRBJ1-4; no definite D call. Per the germline V gene, CDR1 is KGHSH and CDR2 is LQKENI. The CDR3 spans 16 residues. Trimming stripped 0 bases from V and 5 bases from J, with 13 bases between. The CDR3 loop reads CASSPPRSGTNEKLFF. DNA of the CDR3: TGTGCCAGCTCACCACCCCGTTCGGGAACCAATGAAAAACTGTTTTTT. Combining the CDR3 with reference TRBV18 and TRBJ1-4 gives the whole variable domain NAGVMQNPRHLVRRRGQEARLRCSPMKGHSHVYWYRQLPEEGLKFMVYLQKENIIDESGMPKERFSAEFPKEGPSILRIQQVVRGDSAAYFCASSPPRSGTNEKLFFGSGTQLSVL.

On this clonotype: One end of the junction fails to match germline, which may point to a read error. The CDR3 DNA follows: TGTGCTAGCAGTGACTCGGCAGGGGGAAGGAGCACTGAAGCTTTCTTT. This translates into CASSDSAGGRSTEAFF. This chain joins TRBV6-4 and TRBJ1-1; 7 bases match TRBD1. This CDR3 spans 16 amino acids. Per germline, CDR1 MRHNA and CDR2 SNTAGT.

This clonotype was seen a single time. V and J are TRBV19 and TRBJ2-2; D is perhaps TRBD2 (6 bases). This CDR3 is 15 amino acids long. Germline V gives CDR1 LNHDA, CDR2 SQIVND (reference sequence). The V end lost 6 bases, the J end lost 7 bases, and 18 bases lay between the germline ends. The CDR3 loop reads CASRRDFREVGELFF. The DNA for the CDR3 is TGTGCCAGTAGAAGGGACTTCCGAGAGGTCGGGGAGCTGTTTTTT.

The genes are TRBV15 and TRBJ2-6; perhaps TRBD1 as D (6 bases). The germline V gene has CDR1 LNHNV and CDR2 YYDKDF (reference sequence). V lost 3 bases to trimming and J lost 1 base, with 19 bases between them. CDR3 size: 19 residues. The CDR3 DNA reads TGTGCCACCAGCAGGGATCAGGGGTCTGCCTTATCTGGGGCCAACGTCCTGACTTTC. Amino acid sequence: CATSRDQGSALSGANVLTF.

The chain uses TRBV10-3 and TRBJ2-7, with TRBD1 identical over 8 bases. Germline CDR1 is ENHRY and CDR2 is SYGVKD. V lost 3 bases, J lost 9 bases, and 10 bases stayed unmatched. The CDR3 runs 14 residues. The CDR3 DNA reads as TGTGCCATCAGTGAAAGTGAAACAGGGGGTGGGCAGTACTTC. It encodes CAISESETGGGQYF.

This clonotype has a handful of counts. The V call is TRBV20-1, the J call TRBJ1-6, with a possible D match to TRBD1 (5 bases). The CDR3 is 17 residues long. Trimming left V 0 bases short and J 3 bases short, with 15 bases between. Germline loops: CDR1 DFQATT, CDR2 SNEGSKA (reference sequence). The CDR3 nucleotides read TGCAGTGCTAGAGATCCAGGGAGGGATTTCTATAATTCACCCCTCCACTTT. This gives the protein CSARDPGRDFYNSPLHF.

J is TRBJ1-6 and V is TRBV20-1; D remains ambiguous. V lost 6 bases to trimming and J lost 7 bases, with 16 bases between them. CDR3 size: 14 residues. Germline CDR1 reads DFQATT; CDR2 reads SNEGSKA (reference sequence). CDR3 region: CSALDWNLNSPLHF. CDR3 nucleotides: TGCAGTGCCCTGGATTGGAACCTCAATTCACCCCTCCACTTT.

This rearrangement joins TRBV7-2 to TRBJ1-1; 9 nucleotides agree with TRBD1. The germline gives CDR1 SGHTA, CDR2 FQGNSA. The length of the CDR3 is 15 residues. V was pared by 5 bases and J by 1 base, with 5 bases of the junction left unmatched. In DNA form, the CDR3 reads TGTGCCAGCAGCACCCGGACAGGGGAGAACACTGAAGCTTTCTTT. This encodes CASSTRTGENTEAFF.

The rearrangement uses TRBV20-1 and TRBJ2-5, with D possibly being TRBD1 or TRBD2 (5 bases each). The CDR3 spans 15 residues. In germline, CDR1 is DFQATT, CDR2 SNEGSKA (reference sequence). CDR3 nucleotides: TGCAGCGCCCCCGGGGCGGGTCGACTCCAAGAGACCCAGTACTTC. Protein: CSAPGAGRLQETQYF.

CDR3 bases: TGTGCCAGCAGCCAAGGTTGGGGGCCGAACACTGAAGCTTTCTTT. Translated: CASSQGWGPNTEAFF. The V and J genes are TRBV14 and TRBJ1-1, with D possibly being TRBD1 (6 bases). The CDR3 sequence is 15 residues long. Between the trimmed V and J ends, which lost 1 base and 1 base, there was a span of 10 bases. Germline values: CDR1 SGHDN, CDR2 FVKESK. Based on the CDR3 plus reference TRBV14 and TRBJ1-1, the full variable domain is EAGVTQFPSHSVIEKGQTVTLRCDPISGHDNLYWYRRVMGKEIKFLLHFVKESKQDESGMPNNRFLAERTGGTYSTLKVQPAELEDSGVYFCASSQGWGPNTEAFFGQGTRLTVV.

The J gene is TRBJ2-3, the V gene TRBV24-1; D is possibly TRBD2 (6 bases). Germline V gene data show CDR1 as KGHDR and CDR2 as SFDVKD. This CDR3 comprises 13 residues. V dropped 10 bases and J dropped 0 bases, with 10 bases sitting between them. This CDR3 is CATGGPSTDTQYF. The CDR3 DNA is TGTGCCACGGGGGGACCAAGCACAGATACGCAGTATTTT.

The J gene is TRBJ2-7, the V gene TRBV20-1; tentative D call: TRBD1 (6 bases). Trimming cost V 3 bases and J 5 bases, with 20 bases left between them. This CDR3 is built from 15 residues. The germline V gene encodes CDR1 DFQATT and CDR2 SNEGSKA (reference sequence). This CDR3 is CSASGDTLIEHEQYF. CDR3 sequence (DNA): TGCAGTGCTAGTGGGGACACTCTAATCGAGCACGAGCAGTACTTC.

This clonotype came up a few times. The CDR3 bases are TGTGCCAGCAGCCAAGGACTAGCGGAATACAATGAGCAGTTCTTC. Amino acids: CASSQGLAEYNEQFF. The chain uses TRBV11-2 and TRBJ2-1; 10 nucleotides align to TRBD2. This CDR3 is built from 15 residues. The germline V gene encodes CDR1 SGHAT and CDR2 FQNNGV. V trimming: 5 bases; J trimming: 4 bases; junction bases outside the gene matches: 5.

The chain joins TRBV20-1 to TRBJ2-5, with D hard to call. Germline values: CDR1 DFQATT, CDR2 SNEGSKA (reference sequence). Trimming shortened V by 3 bases and J by 2 bases, and 10 bases separated the two germline ends. This CDR3 is 13 amino acids long. CDR3 sequence reads: CSASPLGQETQYF. The CDR3, as DNA: TGCAGTGCTAGTCCTCTGGGGCAAGAGACCCAGTACTTC.

The chain has TRBV10-1 and TRBJ2-3; no reliable D call. In germline, CDR1 is WNHNN, CDR2 SYGVQD (reference sequence). V dropped 2 bases and J dropped 1 base, with 10 bases sitting between them. This CDR3 is 15 amino acids long. This CDR3 reads CASSEEPQGTDTQYF. The CDR3 DNA sequence: TGCGCCAGCAGTGAGGAGCCGCAAGGCACAGATACGCAGTATTTT.

J is TRBJ1-2 and V is TRBV20-1; D is unresolved. The germline V and J ends were trimmed by 4 bases and 2 bases, with 5 bases remaining between them. Germline CDR1 is DFQATT and CDR2 is SNEGSKA (reference sequence). This CDR3 is 11 amino acids long. CDR3 protein: CSAIPNYGYTF. The CDR3 DNA reads TGCAGTGCTATCCCCAACTATGGCTACACCTTC.